The clone carrying this T cell receptor (beta chain) has more than one count but fewer than ten. The data derive from a study of radiotherapy plus CTLA-4 blockade in lung cancer. Assay used: immunoSEQ multiplex PCR; TCRdb lists only in-frame clones, some missing. The sample has about 87,000 clones, around 90% seen once; the top ten hold roughly 17%. Trimming took 2 bases from V and 0 from J, leaving 8 bases between them. Germline CDR1 and CDR2: MRHNA and SNTAGT. This CDR3 is 15 amino acids long. The chain links TRBV6-4 to TRBJ2-1; D remains unclear. The sequenced sample was peripheral blood, obtained from a patient treated with radiotherapy plus ipilimumab. This sequence was found in a human donor with non-small cell lung cancer that progressed on radiotherapy plus ipilimumab. The CDR3 DNA reads as TGTGCCAGCAGTGACAGACCGAGCTCCTACAATGAGCAGTTCTTC. This encodes CASSDRPSSYNEQFF.